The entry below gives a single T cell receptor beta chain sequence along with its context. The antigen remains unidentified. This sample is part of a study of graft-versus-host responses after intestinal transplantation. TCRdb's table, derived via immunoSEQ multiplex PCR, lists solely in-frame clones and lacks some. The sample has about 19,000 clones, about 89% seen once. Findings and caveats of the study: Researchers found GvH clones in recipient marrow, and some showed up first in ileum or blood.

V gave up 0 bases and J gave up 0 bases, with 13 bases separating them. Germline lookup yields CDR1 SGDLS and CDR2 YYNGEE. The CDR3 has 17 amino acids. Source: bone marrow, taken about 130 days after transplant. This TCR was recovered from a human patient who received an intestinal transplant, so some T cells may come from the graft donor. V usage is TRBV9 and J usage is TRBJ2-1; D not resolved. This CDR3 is CASSVDSLVGSYNEQFF. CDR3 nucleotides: TGTGCCAGCAGCGTAGACTCTCTAGTGGGCTCCTACAATGAGCAGTTCTTC.